These T cell receptor beta chains were read from a single sample in a study of CD8+CD57+ T cells in acquired aplastic anemia. Each CDR3 protein is one row after TCRdb ran MiXCR on the reads. The sample has tens of thousands of distinct CDR3 sequences, approximately 72% seen once; the top ten hold 34%. Input material: sorted CD4+, CD8+, or CD8+CD57+ T cells (not recorded which) from PBMCs. Receptors originate from a human donor in good health, serving as a control. Both conserved end residues are part of each CDR3. The D gene is left open where the match is weak. Size is omitted from some rows. Given values are once, few, many or a class for expanded clones.

V gene,clone size,D gene,J gene,CDR3 protein,CDR3 DNA
TRBV7-9,NA,TRBD1,TRBJ2-7,CASSLDRQGAYEQYF,TGTGCCAGCAGCTTAGATCGTCAGGGGGCCTACGAGCAGTACTTC
TRBV27,many,NA,TRBJ1-2,CASSLLRSDYGYTF,TGTGCCAGCAGTTTACTAAGGTCGGACTATGGCTACACCTTC
TRBV24-1,few,NA,TRBJ2-5,CATSDHQGSWATQYF,TGTGCCACCAGTGATCACCAGGGAAGTTGGGCGACCCAGTACTTC
TRBV11-2,NA,NA,TRBJ1-6,CASSLEARVNSPLHF,TGTGCCAGCAGCTTAGAAGCCAGGGTAAATTCACCCCTCCACTTT
TRBV20-1,NA,TRBD1,TRBJ2-4,CSAGGQELAKNIQYF,TGCAGTGCTGGAGGACAGGAGCTAGCCAAAAACATTCAGTACTTC
TRBV4-2,many,TRBD2,TRBJ2-5,CASSQGLAGESPETQYF,TGTGCCAGCAGCCAAGGACTAGCGGGAGAGAGCCCAGAGACCCAGTACTTC
TRBV6-1,many,NA,TRBJ2-1,CASNEGTSYNEQFF,TGTGCCAGCAACGAGGGGACTTCTTACAATGAGCAGTTCTTC
TRBV15,few,NA,TRBJ1-2,CATSSKGYGYTF,TGTGCCACCAGCAGCAAGGGTTATGGCTACACCTTC
TRBV20-1,NA,NA,TRBJ1-5,CSARGGGPQHF,TGCAGTGCTAGAGGAGGAGGGCCCCAGCATTTT
TRBV15,few,NA,TRBJ2-3,CATSRDDTQYF,TGTGCCACCAGCAGAGATGATACGCAGTATTTT
TRBV10-3,NA,NA,TRBJ2-7,CAISDVGTQNYEQYF,TGTGCCATCAGTGATGTGGGGACCCAGAACTACGAGCAGTACTTC
TRBV10-2,NA,TRBD2,TRBJ2-5,CASSSGLAGVSF,TGCGCCAGCAGCTCGGGACTAGCGGGGGTGTCCTTC
TRBV7-9,many,TRBD2,TRBJ2-2,CASCPGGFPGELFF,TGTGCCAGCTGCCCGGGGGGGTTTCCCGGGGAGCTGTTTTTT
TRBV19,few,NA,TRBJ1-2,CASSPGTGYGYTF,TGTGCCAGTAGTCCCGGGACGGGCTATGGCTACACCTTC
TRBV2,NA,TRBD1,TRBJ2-1,CASSVGQDNEQFF,TGTGCCAGCAGCGTAGGACAGGACAATGAGCAGTTCTTC
TRBV5-1,NA,NA,TRBJ2-7,CASSIRQSYEQYF,TGCGCCAGCAGCATCCGACAGTCCTACGAGCAGTACTTC
TRBV12-5,many,NA,TRBJ1-1,CASGLGATAAFF,TGTGCTAGTGGTTTGGGGGCTACTGCTGCTTTCTTT
TRBV7-9,NA,NA,TRBJ1-1,CASSFKGLNTEAFF,TGTGCCAGCAGCTTTAAGGGTCTGAACACTGAAGCTTTCTTT
TRBV10-1,NA,NA,TRBJ2-1,CASSESGPSKQFF,TGCGCCAGCAGTGAGTCGGGGCCTTCCAAGCAGTTCTTC
TRBV7-2,NA,NA,TRBJ2-5,CASSLDWVTQYF,TGTGCCAGCAGCTTGGACTGGGTGACCCAGTACTTC
TRBV24-1,once,NA,TRBJ1-5,CATSDTQGLSNQPQHF,TGTGCCACCAGTGATACTCAGGGTTTGAGCAATCAGCCCCAGCATTTT
TRBV20-1,few,TRBD1,TRBJ1-1,CSAGQGFF,TGCAGTGCTGGACAGGGGTTCTTT
TRBV19,NA,NA,TRBJ2-7,CASSMGLSYEQYF,TGTGCCAGTAGTATGGGTCTCTCCTACGAGCAGTACTTC
TRBV10-3,NA,NA,TRBJ2-2,CAISEMGSGELFF,TGTGCCATCAGTGAAATGGGGTCCGGGGAGCTGTTTTTT
TRBV20-1,few,TRBD1,TRBJ2-1,CSARGQGRNEQFF,TGCAGTGCTAGGGGACAGGGAAGGAATGAGCAGTTCTTC
TRBV12-3/TRBV12-4,many,NA,TRBJ2-3,CASTPAPPQYF,TGTGCCAGCACTCCGGCCCCCCCGCAGTATTTT
TRBV15,NA,NA,TRBJ2-7,CATSRQGGSYEQYF,TGTGCCACCAGCAGACAGGGTGGAAGTTACGAGCAGTACTTC
TRBV7-9,once,NA,TRBJ2-7,CASSPYEDEQYF,TGTGCCAGCAGCCCGTATGAGGACGAGCAGTACTTC
TRBV13,NA,TRBD1,TRBJ1-5,CASSLGQGYSNQPQHF,TGTGCCAGCAGCCTGGGACAGGGGTATAGCAATCAGCCCCAGCATTTT
TRBV10-3,NA,NA,TRBJ2-3,CAISVMTTTDTQYF,TGTGCCATCAGTGTTATGACTACCACAGATACGCAGTATTTT
TRBV15,NA,TRBD1,TRBJ1-5,CATRTGDVGSQPQHF,TGTGCCACTCGGACAGGAGATGTGGGCAGTCAGCCCCAGCATTTT
TRBV7-9,NA,TRBD2,TRBJ2-7,CASSIGTSRLFGQYF,TGTGCCAGCAGCATAGGGACTAGCAGACTTTTCGGGCAGTACTTC
TRBV7-6,medium-sized,NA,TRBJ1-2,CASSDTGLDGYTF,TGTGCCAGCAGCGACACAGGGTTAGATGGCTACACCTTC
TRBV10-2,NA,NA,TRBJ1-2,CASSDFDSYYGYTF,TGCGCCAGCAGTGATTTTGACTCCTACTATGGCTACACCTTC
TRBV20-1,few,TRBD2,TRBJ2-5,CSARGTSGQETQYF,TGCAGTGCTAGAGGGACTAGCGGCCAAGAGACCCAGTACTTC
TRBV12-3/TRBV12-4,NA,TRBD1,TRBJ2-7,CASSPRQGNYEQYF,TGTGCCAGCAGTCCCCGACAGGGAAACTACGAGCAGTACTTC
TRBV29-1,once,NA,TRBJ2-5,CSVLRGQETQYF,TGCAGCGTTCTCCGGGGCCAAGAGACCCAGTACTTC
TRBV2,NA,NA,TRBJ2-1,CASSAQYNEQFF,TGTGCCAGCAGTGCCCAGTACAATGAGCAGTTCTTC
TRBV2,NA,TRBD2,TRBJ2-3,CASRGRGGQAQYF,TGTGCCAGCAGAGGCCGGGGGGGGCAGGCGCAGTATTTT
TRBV2,once,NA,TRBJ1-6,CASFLDRLFSPLHF,TGTGCCAGCTTCCTGGACAGATTATTCTCGCCCCTCCACTTT
TRBV11-2,NA,NA,TRBJ2-1,CASSLAEQFF,TGTGCCAGCAGCTTAGCTGAGCAGTTCTTC
TRBV9,many,NA,TRBJ1-5,CASSVGGAANQPQHF,TGTGCCAGCAGCGTAGGAGGGGCGGCAAATCAGCCCCAGCATTTT
TRBV24-1,few,TRBD1,TRBJ2-1,CATSDRGQGPYNEQFF,TGTGCCACCAGTGACCGAGGACAGGGACCTTACAATGAGCAGTTCTTC
TRBV15,NA,TRBD1,TRBJ2-7,CATSSLDRELEQYF,TGTGCCACCAGCAGCCTGGACAGGGAGCTCGAGCAGTACTTC
TRBV10-2,once,TRBD2,TRBJ2-2,CASIPTSGGYTGELFF,TGCGCCAGCATTCCGACTAGCGGGGGGTACACCGGGGAGCTGTTTTTT
TRBV7-9,NA,TRBD1,TRBJ1-1,CASSKETGTTEAFF,TGTGCCAGCAGTAAAGAGACAGGGACGACTGAAGCTTTCTTT
TRBV2,NA,NA,TRBJ1-2,CASSSQTGSGGYTF,TGTGCCAGCAGTTCCCAGACAGGATCTGGTGGCTACACCTTC
TRBV7-8,NA,NA,TRBJ2-7,CASSTWTVGEQYF,TGTGCCAGCAGCACCTGGACAGTTGGCGAGCAGTACTTC
TRBV19,NA,NA,TRBJ2-6,CASSIVGVGANVLTF,TGTGCCAGTAGTATTGTAGGTGTTGGGGCCAACGTCCTGACTTTC
TRBV10-3,NA,NA,TRBJ1-3,CAISDDSSSGNTIYF,TGTGCCATCAGTGATGACAGCAGCTCTGGAAACACCATATATTTT
TRBV24-1,many,NA,TRBJ1-2,CATSDFWGGVTF,TGTGCCACCAGTGATTTTTGGGGGGGCGTCACCTTC